The TCR beta chain described here comes from a study of OX40 agonist ivuxolimab in advanced cancers. Study details: Given to patients was ivuxolimab, an agonistic anti-OX40 (CD134) antibody. General study findings and limits: The CD4+ and CD8+ T cells in the blood had expanded clonally by week 6 at 0.1 to 3.0 mg/kg.

The CDR3 spans 12 residues. Per the germline V gene, CDR1 is LNHDA and CDR2 is SQIVND (reference sequence). V lost 3 bases, J lost 5 bases, and 5 bases lay in between. About this clone: Its cognate antigen is unknown.

The protocol was immunoSEQ multiplex PCR, while the TCRdb copy is restricted to in-frame clones and leaves out a portion. Of around 94,000 clones listed, more than 75% are singletons. Systemic immunosuppression or a history of autoimmune disease excluded patients. The sequencing here drew on CD4+ or CD8+ T cells sorted from blood, taken in a trial of the OX40 agonist ivuxolimab. The chain is built from TRBV19 and TRBJ2-1; D is unresolved. This clonotype originated in an adult with an advanced solid tumor such as melanoma, head and neck, liver or kidney cancer. Written as DNA, the CDR3 is TGTGCCAGTAGTATGGTAAACAATGAGCAGTTCTTC. This sequence encodes CASSMVNNEQFF.